Reported below is one T cell receptor (beta chain). Its matching antigen is unknown. This specimen belongs to a study of T cells in Graves' hyperthyroidism and ophthalmopathy. Patients with uncontrolled infections, other autoimmune diseases, pregnancy or lactation were excluded. Orbital computed tomography, thyroid ultrasound, serum thyroxine and TRAb, and clinical symptoms together informed the diagnoses. The CDR3 is made up of 15 amino acids. With 0 bases clipped from V and 1 base from J, the junction kept 4 bases outside the gene matches. Germline lookup yields CDR1 SGHRS and CDR2 YFSETQ. RNA transcripts served as the template for amplifying TCR beta CDR3 regions. First-round RT-PCR of the TCR CDR3 relied on the HTBI primer set. TCRdb re-analysed the multiplex PCR reads in MiXCR, keeping a single row per CDR3 protein. The table shows 350,000 to 400,000 distinct CDR3 sequences, with 18% occurring only once.

Study-level points and caveats: Onset of ophthalmopathy came a median 6.5 months after the model predicted it. The authors' 13 V-J model separated ophthalmopathy from stable hyperthyroidism.

This chain connects TRBV5-1 to TRBJ2-7, with 7 bases lining up with TRBD1. Material for sequencing was blood. This TCR derives from a man aged 18 to 30 with Graves' ophthalmopathy. The CDR3 DNA reads TGCGCCAGCAGCTTGGAGGCAGGGGGATCCTACGAGCAGTACTTC. It encodes CASSLEAGGSYEQYF. The full variable domain, completed using reference TRBV5-1 and TRBJ2-7, is KAGVTQTPRYLIKTRGQQVTLSCSPISGHRSVSWYQQTPGQGLQFLFEYFSETQRNKGNFPGRFSGRQFSNSRSEMNVSTLELGDSALYLCASSLEAGGSYEQYFGPGTRLTVT.